This note documents a single TCR beta chain sequence. The target of this receptor is not known. One base away there is no much larger clone; base qualities are not given. The entry originates in a study of regulatory dendritic cells for organ transplantation (dated by TCRdb to 2015 to 2018). In the study overall: Monocytes were cultured with vitamin D3 on days 0 and 4 and with IL-10 on day 4 to generate regulatory dendritic cells. On day 6, LPS was added to the DC cultures to test how the DCs responded to a strong maturation-inducing agent. Sorted naive and memory CD4+ and CD8+ T cells had their TCRbeta repertoires sequenced both before and after allostimulation with either regulatory or mature dendritic cells.

Sorted T cell subsets were CFSE-labeled and co-cultured for five to six days with allogeneic regulatory or mature dendritic cells at a 1:10 DC:T ratio. FACS was used to sort naive T cells as CD45RA+ cells and memory T cells as CD45RO+ CD4+ or CD8+ cells. T cells for TCR sequencing came from a couple of healthy control subjects. Genomic DNA was extracted with the Qiagen DNeasy Blood & Tissue Kit. The CDR3 starts with the cysteine, ends with the phenylalanine, and has 15 residues. Only the CDR3 region is kept as DNA, spanning 45 bases read in frame from base 1. As encoded in the germline V gene, CDR1 is LGHNA while CDR2 is YSLEER. V and J lose 0 bases and 4 bases, and a span of 13 bases separates them. Multiplexed two-step PCR with Vbeta-specific forward primers and Jbeta-specific reverse primers was used to amplify TCRbeta CDR3 regions. The TCRbeta libraries were sequenced on an Illumina instrument via the immunoSEQ service. On the authors' methods: V, D and J genes were assigned using IMGT annotation, and counts were corrected for multiplex PCR bias using synthetic CDR3 analogues. The immunoSEQ Analyzer calculated repertoire clonality as one minus the normalized Shannon entropy. Fisher's exact test with Benjamini-Hochberg false discovery rate control was used to define clonal expansion, with two-tailed P<0.01. TCRdb provides this immuneACCESS table in a form limited to in-frame rearrangements. Some clones are lacking; in checked studies, under half of them reflect an unresolved V gene, and why the rest are absent is not known. Clonal size and the V and J genes are those of that table, whereas D and trimming came from the DNA. This sample has about 20,000 clones in its table, and over 75% of those were observed once. The ten largest clones add up to 0.6% to 0.8% of the sample.

What the work shows at the level of the full study, not this receptor alone: Allostimulation expanded memory CD8+ clones in both subjects, but regulatory dendritic cells appeared to induce more limited expansion than mature dendritic cells. Only a couple of subjects were sequenced, and the authors noted considerable between-individual heterogeneity in the alloreactive memory CD8+ T cell pool. Among the resting subsets, memory CD8+ T cells contained the most alloreactive TCR clonotypes. The repertoires of naive CD4+ and CD8+ T cells were highly diverse, while memory cell repertoires were less diverse, with memory CD8+ cells being the most oligoclonal.

This sequence originates from a human donor in good health. The sequence links TRBV4-3 to TRBJ2-7; the D gene cannot be named for sure. The specimen sequenced was naive CD4+ T cells from blood cultured with regulatory dendritic cells. The cell subset or site label on this specimen signifies: CD45RA+ naive T cells. The sequenced DNA is TGCGCCAGCAGCCAAGAGACCACTCCTTGGTACGAGCAGTACTTC. It translates to CASSQETTPWYEQYF.